Following are 29 T cell receptor beta chains from one sample sequenced in a study of early T cells in non-severe SARS-CoV-2 infection. In TCRdb, the 5' RACE reads were re-called with MiXCR into one record per CDR3 protein. Of roughly 51,000 distinct CDR3 sequences in the sample, roughly 9.8% were seen once. The sequenced sample was whole blood. These TCRs come from an adult who was a healthcare worker with PCR-confirmed SARS-CoV-2 infection or an uninfected control (not recorded which).

This clonotype was found many times. This rearrangement joins TRBV20-1 to TRBJ1-5; D is uncertain. Trimming left V 1 base short and J 3 bases short, with 10 bases between. The CDR3 is made up of 14 amino acids. Germline CDR1 is DFQATT and CDR2 is SNEGSKA (reference sequence). The CDR3 sequence: CSARGGRTNQPQHF. CDR3 DNA sequence: TGCAGTGCTAGAGGAGGGCGGACCAATCAGCCCCAGCATTTT.

At least ten counts were recorded for this clonotype. This chain uses TRBV27 with TRBJ2-7, with D possibly TRBD2 on 7 matching bases. Per the germline V gene, CDR1 is MNHEY and CDR2 is SMNVEV (reference sequence). The CDR3 consists of 13 residues. The V and J ends lost 5 bases and 6 bases respectively, with 14 bases between them. CDR3 sequence (DNA): TGTGCCAGCAGTCCAGGGGCGGGAGTCGAGCAGTACTTC. Residues: CASSPGAGVEQYF.

This CDR3 is CSAKGRLLNTEAFF. DNA of the CDR3: TGCAGTGCCAAGGGACGGTTGCTGAACACTGAAGCTTTCTTT. This rearrangement joins TRBV20-1 to TRBJ1-1; TRBD1 might be the D (5 bases). This CDR3 contains 14 residues. The V gene's germline CDR1 is DFQATT and CDR2 SNEGSKA (reference sequence). Between the trimmed V and J ends, which lost 6 bases and 0 bases, there was a span of 14 bases.

This clonotype was detected ten times or more. V gene TRBV3-1 combines with J gene TRBJ2-1; D may be TRBD1 or TRBD2 (6 bases each). This CDR3 region has 15 residues. Per germline, CDR1 LGHDT and CDR2 YNNKEL (reference sequence). V lost 4 bases, J lost 2 bases, and 12 bases lay in between. CDR3 in DNA: TGTGCCAGCAGCCTACAGGGACTCCCCTACAATGAGCAGTTCTTC. This sequence encodes CASSLQGLPYNEQFF.

This sequence joins TRBV5-4 and TRBJ2-3, with unresolved D. The CDR3 runs to 11 residues. The V end was cut by 2 bases, the J end by 8 bases, with 6 bases between. Germline assignment: CDR1 SGHNT and CDR2 YYREEE (reference sequence). The DNA of the CDR3 is TGTGCCAGCAGCTTATCAGGTACGCAGTATTTT. Translated: CASSLSGTQYF.

This clonotype was observed a few times. The rearrangement uses TRBV28 and TRBJ2-3, with TRBD2 as a possible D gene (6 bases). The V gene's germline CDR1 is MDHEN and CDR2 SYDVKM. Trimming cost V 6 bases and J 5 bases, with 12 bases left between them. The CDR3 has 13 residues. CDR3 in amino acids: CASSLGAGDTQYF. In DNA, the CDR3 is TGTGCCAGCAGCTTGGGAGCGGGAGATACGCAGTATTTT. Full variable domain (missing parts from reference TRBV28 and TRBJ2-3): DVKVTQSSRYLVKRTGEKVFLECVQDMDHENMFWYRQDPGLGLRLIYFSYDVKMKEKGDIPEGYSVSREKKERFSLILESASTNQTSMYLCASSLGAGDTQYFGPGTRLTVL.

This clonotype was seen many times. The rearrangement joins TRBV28 to TRBJ2-2, with unresolved D. The CDR3 is 14 amino acids. Per the germline V gene, CDR1 is MDHEN and CDR2 is SYDVKM. V was cut by 5 bases and J by 4 bases, with 11 bases left in between. The CDR3 region has the DNA TGTGCCAGCAGTCACCCCTGGGCCACCGGGGAGCTGTTTTTT. Translation: CASSHPWATGELFF.

About this clonotype itself: A much bigger clone sits one base away, suggesting this may be a read error. The gene calls are TRBV29-1 and TRBJ2-3; D unresolved. Trimming cost V 3 bases and J 1 base, with 11 bases left between them. From germline, CDR1 is SQVTM and CDR2 ANQGSEA. The CDR3 totals 14 residues. In DNA, the CDR3 is TGCAGCGTTGAGGGGTCCGAGCGCACAGATACGCAGTATTTT. Translated: CSVEGSERTDTQYF.

The rearrangement uses TRBV28 and TRBJ1-1; a weak D match, TRBD1 (5 bases). The CDR3 length is 14 residues. The germline CDR1 and CDR2 sequences are MDHEN and SYDVKM. V dropped 7 bases and J dropped 1 base, with 13 bases sitting between them. This chain's CDR3 is CASTRAGTNTEAFF. CDR3 nucleotide sequence: TGTGCCAGCACCCGAGCAGGGACGAACACTGAAGCTTTCTTT.

This clonotype occurred many times. V usage is TRBV5-1 and J usage is TRBJ1-2, with D unresolved. The CDR3 runs to 13 residues. V gave up 1 base and J gave up 1 base, with 5 bases separating them. Germline CDR1 is SGHRS and CDR2 is YFSETQ. The DNA for the CDR3 is TGCGCCAGCAGCTTGCACGTTAACTATGGCTACACCTTC. Residues: CASSLHVNYGYTF. The full variable domain, completed using reference TRBV5-1 and TRBJ1-2, is KAGVTQTPRYLIKTRGQQVTLSCSPISGHRSVSWYQQTPGQGLQFLFEYFSETQRNKGNFPGRFSGRQFSNSRSEMNVSTLELGDSALYLCASSLHVNYGYTFGSGTRLTVV.

V usage is TRBV27 and J usage is TRBJ2-5, with D perhaps matching TRBD2 (6 bases). CDR3 length equals 16 residues. V was trimmed by 3 bases and J by 3 bases, leaving 17 bases between them. Germline CDR1 reads MNHEY; CDR2 reads SMNVEV (reference sequence). In DNA, the CDR3 is TGTGCCAGCAGTTTTTCCTTTGGGGACTTCAAAGAGACCCAGTACTTC. Protein product: CASSFSFGDFKETQYF.

The rearrangement joins TRBV30 to TRBJ1-2, with D unresolved. The CDR3 runs to 13 residues. V lost 3 bases and J 1 base, leaving 9 bases between the germline ends. Germline CDR1 reads GTSNPN; CDR2 reads SVGIG (reference sequence). The CDR3 DNA sequence: TGTGCCTGGAGCCCTCAACGTAACTATGGCTACACCTTC. Its protein product is CAWSPQRNYGYTF.

Many counts were recorded for this clonotype. The chain links TRBV19 to TRBJ1-2; D gene ambiguous. This CDR3 contains 12 residues. V was shortened by 8 bases and J by 4 bases, with 11 bases between the two germline ends. Germline V gives CDR1 LNHDA, CDR2 SQIVND (reference sequence). The chain's CDR3 is CASYTMGYGYTF. The CDR3 coding sequence is TGTGCCAGTTACACTATGGGCTATGGCTACACCTTC.

This clonotype was picked up many times. The chain links TRBV14 to TRBJ1-6; D call uncertain. The V end lost 4 bases, the J end lost 6 bases, and 16 bases lay between the germline ends. CDR1 and CDR2 (germline): SGHDN, FVKESK. The CDR3 spans 16 residues. CDR3 residues: CASSPGGRASNSPLHF. CDR3 bases: TGTGCCAGCAGCCCGGGTGGTCGGGCGTCTAATTCACCCCTCCACTTT.

This clonotype showed up many times. DNA of the CDR3: TGTGCCATCAGGGGGGGGACAGATGAAAAACTGTTTTTT. Translating it yields CAIRGGTDEKLFF. The J gene is TRBJ1-4, the V gene TRBV10-3; the match to TRBD1 covers 7 bases. V lost 6 bases and J lost 6; bases outside the gene matches: 4. Germline V lookup: CDR1 ENHRY, CDR2 SYGVKD. The CDR3 spans 13 residues.

This clonotype was counted at least ten times. J is TRBJ2-7 and V is TRBV24-1, with 8 bases lining up with TRBD2. In germline, CDR1 is KGHDR, CDR2 SFDVKD. The J segment lost 0 bases and the V segment lost 2 bases, leaving 5 bases of the junction unmatched. This CDR3 has 16 residues. This chain's CDR3 is CATSDSYSGSSYEQYF. CDR3 sequence (DNA): TGTGCCACCAGTGATTCTTACAGCGGGAGCTCCTACGAGCAGTACTTC.

This clonotype was detected a few times. This chain uses TRBV15 with TRBJ2-6; 8 positions match TRBD1. Germline V gene sequence: CDR1 LNHNV, CDR2 YYDKDF (reference sequence). The trim removed 3 bases at V and 0 bases at J, leaving 7 bases unmatched. The CDR3 spans 18 residues. CDR3 protein: CATSSRQGRFSGANVLTF. The CDR3 DNA sequence: TGTGCCACCAGCAGTAGACAGGGGCGATTCTCTGGGGCCAACGTCCTGACTTTC.

This clonotype was observed once. The chain links TRBV12-3 or TRBV12-4 to TRBJ2-7; maybe TRBD1 (6 bases). The CDR3 has 11 amino acids. V was shortened by 10 bases and J by 7 bases, with 14 bases between the two germline ends. This chain's CDR3 is CATQRGGEQYF. CDR3 nucleotides: TGTGCCACTCAGCGAGGGGGAGAGCAGTACTTC.

The rearrangement uses TRBV4-1 and TRBJ2-2; D unclear. In germline, CDR1 is MGHRA, CDR2 YSYEKL. Trimming stripped 0 bases from V and 5 bases from J, with 7 bases between. This CDR3 is built from 14 residues. The CDR3 spells CASSQDSRTGELFF. CDR3 nucleotide sequence: TGCGCCAGCAGCCAAGACTCCCGGACCGGGGAGCTGTTTTTT.

V usage is TRBV30 and J usage is TRBJ1-1; D not certain. CDR3 length equals 13 residues. Germline CDR1 GTSNPN, CDR2 SVGIG (reference sequence). V lost 3 bases and J lost 0, with 8 bases in between. The CDR3 protein is CAWRSNMNTEAFF. The DNA of the CDR3 is TGTGCCTGGAGAAGTAATATGAACACTGAAGCTTTCTTT.

The table lists this clonotype with many counts. The chain joins TRBV29-1 to TRBJ2-1, with 8 bases identical to TRBD2. The CDR3 has 16 residues. Germline loops: CDR1 SQVTM, CDR2 ANQGSEA. V was pared by 7 bases and J by 5 bases, with 16 bases of the junction left unmatched. The CDR3 DNA sequence: TGCAGCGGGTTTTGGGCGGGGGGAGGACTTAACAATGAGCAGTTCTTC. It translates to CSGFWAGGGLNNEQFF.

This clonotype occurred many times. This chain uses TRBV29-1 with TRBJ2-3; perhaps TRBD2 as D (6 bases). The CDR3 contains 13 residues. Germline-derived CDR1 and CDR2 are SQVTM and ANQGSEA. Trimming pared 5 bases from V and 3 bases from J, leaving 12 bases between. The chain's CDR3 is CSVRRAGTDTQYF. The DNA of the CDR3 is TGCAGCGTTCGAAGAGCGGGTACAGATACGCAGTATTTT.

The table lists this clonotype with many counts. The chain carries TRBV29-1 and TRBJ2-2, with D tentatively TRBD1 (5 bases). Germline CDR1 reads SQVTM; CDR2 reads ANQGSEA. Trimming took 3 bases from V and 4 from J, leaving 18 bases between them. This CDR3 spans 16 amino acids. The CDR3 is CSVEKGQRGGTGELFF. CDR3 sequence (DNA): TGCAGCGTTGAGAAGGGGCAGCGCGGCGGCACCGGGGAGCTGTTTTTT.

The rearrangement links TRBV28 to TRBJ2-7; possibly TRBD1 for D (6 bases). In germline, CDR1 is MDHEN, CDR2 SYDVKM. V lost 4 bases to trimming and J lost 0 bases, with 10 bases between them. The CDR3 contains 14 residues. CDR3 coding DNA: TGTGCCAGCAGTTCCCCAGGGGTCTCCTACGAGCAGTACTTC. Translating it yields CASSSPGVSYEQYF.

This clonotype was found many times. The genes are TRBV20-1 and TRBJ2-1; TRBD1 matches 10 bases. Germline CDR1 DFQATT, CDR2 SNEGSKA (reference sequence). V lost 3 bases, J lost 5 bases, and 7 bases stayed unmatched. CDR3 length equals 15 residues. This CDR3 reads CSARRGDRGHNEQFF. The CDR3 DNA follows: TGCAGTGCTAGGCGGGGGGACAGGGGCCACAATGAGCAGTTCTTC.

This clonotype was counted many times. The genes are TRBV20-1 and TRBJ1-1; D might be TRBD1 (6 bases). Per germline, CDR1 DFQATT and CDR2 SNEGSKA (reference sequence). V was pared by 7 bases and J by 3 bases, with 12 bases between. The CDR3 has 12 residues. The CDR3 DNA reads TGCAGTGGTGGGGGGCCGGACACTGAAGCTTTCTTT. Protein sequence: CSGGGPDTEAFF.

This clonotype was counted a few times. V usage is TRBV5-1 and J usage is TRBJ2-3; D is unclear. Between the trimmed V and J ends, which lost 4 bases and 6 bases, there was a span of 12 bases. This CDR3 is 13 amino acids long. Germline CDR1 and CDR2: SGHRS and YFSETQ. The CDR3, as DNA: TGCGCCAGCAGCAATCCGACTGGGGATACGCAGTATTTT. Translation gives CASSNPTGDTQYF.

The table lists this clonotype with many counts. The CDR3 sequence: CASSLLLAGVYEQYF. The CDR3 bases are TGTGCCAGCAGCCTGTTACTAGCGGGAGTCTACGAGCAGTACTTC. The V gene is TRBV3-1, the J gene TRBJ2-7; 11 bases align to TRBD2. J lost 3 bases, V lost 4 bases, and 5 bases had no gene match. The CDR3 sequence is 15 residues long. The V gene's germline CDR1 is LGHDT and CDR2 YNNKEL (reference sequence).

This clonotype was counted ten times or more. V usage is TRBV11-2 and J usage is TRBJ2-5; D might be TRBD1 (6 bases). Germline CDR1 SGHAT, CDR2 FQNNGV. The CDR3 is made up of 14 amino acids. V was shortened by 4 bases and J by 2 bases, with 11 bases between the two germline ends. CDR3: CASSSPDSQETQYF. The DNA for the CDR3 is TGTGCCAGCAGCTCGCCGGACAGTCAAGAGACCCAGTACTTC. The full variable domain, in which reference TRBV11-2 and TRBJ2-5 provide the parts outside the CDR3, is EAGVAQSPRYKIIEKRQSVAFWCNPISGHATLYWYQQILGQGPKLLIQFQNNGVVDDSQLPKDRFSAERLKGVDSTLKIQPAKLEDSAVYLCASSSPDSQETQYFGPGTRLLVL.